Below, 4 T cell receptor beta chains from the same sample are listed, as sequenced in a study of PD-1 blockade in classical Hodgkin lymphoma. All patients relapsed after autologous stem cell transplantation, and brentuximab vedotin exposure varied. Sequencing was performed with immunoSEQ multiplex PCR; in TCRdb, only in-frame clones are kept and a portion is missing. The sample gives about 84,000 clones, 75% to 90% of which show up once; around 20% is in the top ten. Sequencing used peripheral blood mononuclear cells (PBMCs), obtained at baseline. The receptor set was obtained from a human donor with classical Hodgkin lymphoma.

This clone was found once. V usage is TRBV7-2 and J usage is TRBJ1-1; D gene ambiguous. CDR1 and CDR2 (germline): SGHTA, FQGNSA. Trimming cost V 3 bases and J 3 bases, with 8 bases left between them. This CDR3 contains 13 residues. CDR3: CASSFARHTEAFF. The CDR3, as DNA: TGTGCCAGCAGCTTTGCCAGACACACTGAAGCTTTCTTT.

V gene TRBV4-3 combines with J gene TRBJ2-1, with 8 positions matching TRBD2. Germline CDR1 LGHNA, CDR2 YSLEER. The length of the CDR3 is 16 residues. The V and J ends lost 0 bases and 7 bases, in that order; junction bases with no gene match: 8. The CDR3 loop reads CASSQDGLAFGNEQFF. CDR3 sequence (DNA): TGCGCCAGCAGCCAAGATGGACTAGCTTTTGGGAATGAGCAGTTCTTC.

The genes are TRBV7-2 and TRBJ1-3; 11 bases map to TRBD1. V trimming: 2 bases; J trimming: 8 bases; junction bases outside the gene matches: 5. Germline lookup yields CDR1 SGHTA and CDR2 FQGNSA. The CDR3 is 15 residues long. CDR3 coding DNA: TGTGCCAGCAGCTTAACCCGGGACAGGGGGGACACCATATATTTT. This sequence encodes CASSLTRDRGDTIYF. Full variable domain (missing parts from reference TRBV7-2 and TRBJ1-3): GAGVSQSPSNKVTEKGKDVELRCDPISGHTALYWYRQSLGQGLEFLIYFQGNSAPDKSGLPSDRFSAERTGGSVSTLTIQRTQQEDSAVYLCASSLTRDRGDTIYFGEGSWLTVV.

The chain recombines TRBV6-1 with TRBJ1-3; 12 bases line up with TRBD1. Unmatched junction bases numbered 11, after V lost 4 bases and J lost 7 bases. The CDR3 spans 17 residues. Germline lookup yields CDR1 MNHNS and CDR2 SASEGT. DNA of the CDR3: TGTGCCAGCAGTGCTGGGGGACAGGGGGCAGGAGGGAACACCATATATTTT. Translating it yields CASSAGGQGAGGNTIYF.